The sequence of this TCR beta chain was determined in a study of blood T cell repertoires in COVID-19 (dated by TCRdb to about 2020). Background on the whole study: Samples from collaborators originated in the United States, Italy and Spain and spanned both the acute and convalescent phases of COVID-19. The prospective study material was composed of cDNA or gDNA derived from T cells, B-cell-depleted T cells, or PBMCs. Subjects who had been exposed to COVID-19, were actively infected with it, or had recovered from it provided the deeply sampled blood TCRbeta repertoires that made up the dataset. The repertoires were released in a freely available public database intended as a resource for research on the immune response to SARS-CoV-2. The samples were drawn from the first 160 participants of the ongoing ImmuneRACE study and from roughly 1,300 subjects provided by 6 global collaborators. The sample metadata nearly always contained a de-identified subject ID, COVID-19 status, age in years and sex. Where available, HLA class I and class II types were taken from metadata supplied by the sample provider and were not determined by assay-based typing.

Trimming removed 2 bases from V and 8 bases from J, leaving 10 bases between the germline ends. The cysteine opens and the phenylalanine closes a CDR3 of 13 amino acids. The kept DNA is CDR3 alone, 39 bases in frame from the first base. Via the germline V gene, CDR1 is SGHRS and CDR2 YFSETQ. Broad study findings and their caveats: Clinical and demographic metadata were provided uncurated, with the amount varying by source and participant.

With respect to this clone: This clone's antigen is unknown. No qualities accompany the bases; no much larger clone lies one base away.

The immunoSEQ Assay, a bias-controlled multiplex PCR, was used to amplify TCRbeta CDR3 regions from genomic DNA. In the paper's pipeline: The number of nucleated cells in each sample was estimated by amplification of reference gene primers within the assay. To quantify the absolute abundance of each unique TCRbeta CDR3 rearrangement, sequence reads were collapsed and filtered. For each sample, productive Simpson clonality was calculated as the square root of Simpson's diversity index over productive rearrangements. TCRdb limited this immuneACCESS table to in-frame rearrangements with V and J called. A share of clones is missing; checked studies link under half to unresolved V genes, and the rest is unexplained. V and J calls and clone size are given by that table; D and trimming were obtained from the DNA. The sample table records over 100,000 clones; 84% of these occur just once. Clones ranked in the top ten supply about 6.6% of the sample.

Each collaborating institution followed its own protocols to collect whole blood in K2EDTA tubes. For TCRbeta analysis, collaborator samples were shipped as frozen whole blood, as isolated PBMCs, or as DNA extracted from either sample type. Specimen: peripheral blood. The sequence was obtained from a woman aged 45-59 years with acute or convalescent COVID-19. The chain employs TRBV5-1 and TRBJ1-4, with a tentative D gene TRBD1 over 5 matching bases. The sequenced DNA: TGCGCCAGCAGCTTAGAAGGGGTGGAAAAACTGTTTTTT. Translation gives CASSLEGVEKLFF.